Listed below are T cell receptor beta chains from one sample, sequenced in a study of blood T cell repertoires in COVID-19. Some clones are missing from TCRdb's copy, which holds only in-frame ones; the method was immunoSEQ multiplex PCR. Among about 43,000 clones listed, 80% to 90% were seen once. Sequencing was performed on peripheral blood. The receptors stem from a man aged 40-49 years with COVID-19, enrolled during active disease. Each CDR3 is given without its conserved first and last residue. Fields, in order: V gene, J gene, CDR3 protein.

v_call: TRBV3-1/TRBV3-2
j_call: TRBJ2-1
cdr3_aa: ASSQSLAGYYNEQF

v_call: TRBV25-1
j_call: TRBJ2-5
cdr3_aa: ASSGPQGQETQY

v_call: TRBV7-5
j_call: TRBJ2-2
cdr3_aa: VRSASGGRGTGELF

v_call: TRBV6-1
j_call: TRBJ2-7
cdr3_aa: ASSEAQSGGYEQY

v_call: TRBV11-3
j_call: TRBJ1-2
cdr3_aa: ASSPQQGYGYT

v_call: TRBV10-3
j_call: TRBJ1-1
cdr3_aa: AISGKLEAF

v_call: TRBV6-1
j_call: TRBJ2-1
cdr3_aa: ASSDWTGIYNEQF

v_call: TRBV28
j_call: TRBJ2-5
cdr3_aa: ASSLAGTSGSN

v_call: TRBV19
j_call: TRBJ1-2
cdr3_aa: ASSNPRDRAYSGYT

v_call: TRBV11-2
j_call: TRBJ1-3
cdr3_aa: ASSSGAGNTIY

v_call: TRBV7-9
j_call: TRBJ2-7
cdr3_aa: ASSPPTYEQY

v_call: TRBV12-1
j_call: TRBJ2-7
cdr3_aa: ASSLKWTSGNYEQY

v_call: TRBV27
j_call: TRBJ2-7
cdr3_aa: ASSYGDRAEQY

v_call: TRBV11-3
j_call: TRBJ2-1
cdr3_aa: ASSLGTSGRARDEQF